The entry that follows covers one TCR beta chain sequence. The data derive from a study of blood T cell repertoires in COVID-19. Study details: Sample material is recorded as cDNA or gDNA derived from T cells, B-cell-depleted T cells, or PBMCs.

Enrolled through a virtual design, the participants were between 18 and 89 years of age and came from some 26 US areas. Methods used by the authors: By means of reference gene primer amplification, nucleated cell counts were estimated. Clones were read by immunoSEQ multiplex PCR, and TCRdb kept only the in-frame ones, dropping some. That table gives V, J and clone size, and the DNA gave D and trimming. The table includes about 280,000 clones, roughly four fifths detected once. The CDR3 covers 12 residues. Per the germline V gene, CDR1 is GTSNPN and CDR2 is SVGIG (reference sequence). V shed 8 bases and J shed 4 bases, with 14 bases lying between them.

This chain joins TRBV30 and TRBJ1-1; TRBD1 is a possible D gene (6 bases). Sequenced input: PBMCs or T cells enriched from blood (not recorded which). This sequence originates from a man aged 35 to 55 who had been exposed to COVID-19. CDR3 nucleotides: TGTGCCAGATGGACAGTAGGCACTGAAGCTTTCTTT. Its protein is CARWTVGTEAFF.